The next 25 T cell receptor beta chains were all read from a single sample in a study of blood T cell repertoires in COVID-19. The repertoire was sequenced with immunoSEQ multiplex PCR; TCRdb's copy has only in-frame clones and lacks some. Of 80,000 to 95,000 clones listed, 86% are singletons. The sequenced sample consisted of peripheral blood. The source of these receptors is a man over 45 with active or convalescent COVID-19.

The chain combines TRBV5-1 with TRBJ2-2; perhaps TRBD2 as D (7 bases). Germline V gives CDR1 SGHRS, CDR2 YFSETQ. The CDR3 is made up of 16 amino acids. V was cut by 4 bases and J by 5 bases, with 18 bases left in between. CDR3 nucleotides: TGCGCCAGCAGCCCAACGACGGGGGGCGATACCGGGGAGCTGTTTTTT. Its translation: CASSPTTGGDTGELFF.

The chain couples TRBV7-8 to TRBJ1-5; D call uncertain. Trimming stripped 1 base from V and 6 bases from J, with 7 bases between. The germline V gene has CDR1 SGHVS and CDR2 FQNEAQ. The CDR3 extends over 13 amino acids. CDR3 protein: CASSLGRVQPQHF. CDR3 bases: TGTGCCAGCAGCTTAGGCCGGGTTCAGCCCCAGCATTTT. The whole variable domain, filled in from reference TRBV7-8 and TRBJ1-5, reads GAGVSQSPRYKVAKRGQDVALRCDPISGHVSLFWYQQALGQGPEFLTYFQNEAQLDKSGLPSDRFFAERPEGSVSTLKIQRTQQEDSAVYLCASSLGRVQPQHFGDGTRLSIL.

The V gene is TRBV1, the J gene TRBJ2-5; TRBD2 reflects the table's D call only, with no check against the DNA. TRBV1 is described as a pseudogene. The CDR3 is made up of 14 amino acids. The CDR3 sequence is CTSSQAGTKETQYF. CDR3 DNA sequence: TGCACCAGCAGCCAAGCGGGAACGAAAGAGACCCAGTACTTC.

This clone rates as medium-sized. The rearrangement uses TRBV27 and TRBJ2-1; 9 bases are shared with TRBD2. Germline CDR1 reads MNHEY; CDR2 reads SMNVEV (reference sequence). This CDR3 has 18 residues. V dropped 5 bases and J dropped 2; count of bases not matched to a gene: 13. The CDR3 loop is CASSLNSVGLAPYNEQFF. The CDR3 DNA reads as TGTGCCAGCAGTCTTAACTCCGTGGGACTAGCCCCCTACAATGAGCAGTTCTTC.

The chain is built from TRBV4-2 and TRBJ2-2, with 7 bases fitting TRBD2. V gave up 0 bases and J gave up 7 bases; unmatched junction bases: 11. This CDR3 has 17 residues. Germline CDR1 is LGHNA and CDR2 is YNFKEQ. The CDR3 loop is CASSQDLGRNSFGELFF. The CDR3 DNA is TGTGCCAGCAGCCAAGACCTCGGGAGGAATTCCTTCGGGGAGCTGTTTTTT.

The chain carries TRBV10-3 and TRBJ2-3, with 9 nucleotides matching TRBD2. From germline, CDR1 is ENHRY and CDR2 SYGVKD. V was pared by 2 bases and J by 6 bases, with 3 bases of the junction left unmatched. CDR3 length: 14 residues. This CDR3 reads CAISEGTSPDTQYF. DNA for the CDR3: TGTGCCATCAGTGAGGGGACTAGCCCCGATACGCAGTATTTT.

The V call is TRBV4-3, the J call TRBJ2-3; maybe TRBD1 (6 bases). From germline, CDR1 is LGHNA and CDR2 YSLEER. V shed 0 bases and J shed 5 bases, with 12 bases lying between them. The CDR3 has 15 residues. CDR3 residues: CASSQDRGGQDTQYF. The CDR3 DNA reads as TGCGCCAGCAGCCAAGATCGTGGGGGCCAAGATACGCAGTATTTT.

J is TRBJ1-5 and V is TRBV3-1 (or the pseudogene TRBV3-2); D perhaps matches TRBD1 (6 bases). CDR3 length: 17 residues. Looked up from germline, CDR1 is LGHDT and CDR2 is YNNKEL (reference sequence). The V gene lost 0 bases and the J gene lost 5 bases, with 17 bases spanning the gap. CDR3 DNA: TGTGCCAGCAGCCAAGAATTTCACAGGGACGGCGATCAGCCCCAGCATTTT. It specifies CASSQEFHRDGDQPQHF.

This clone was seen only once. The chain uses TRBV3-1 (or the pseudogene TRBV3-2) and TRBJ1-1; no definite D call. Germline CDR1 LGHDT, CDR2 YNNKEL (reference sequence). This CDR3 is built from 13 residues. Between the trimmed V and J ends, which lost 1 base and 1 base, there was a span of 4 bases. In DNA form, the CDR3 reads TGTGCCAGCAGCCAAGCGGGGAACACTGAAGCTTTCTTT. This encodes CASSQAGNTEAFF.

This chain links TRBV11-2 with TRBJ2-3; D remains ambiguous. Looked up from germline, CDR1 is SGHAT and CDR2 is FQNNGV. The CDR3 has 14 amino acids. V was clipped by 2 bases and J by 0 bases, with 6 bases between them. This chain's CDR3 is CASSLSTSTDTQYF. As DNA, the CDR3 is TGTGCCAGCAGCTTATCGACTAGCACAGATACGCAGTATTTT.

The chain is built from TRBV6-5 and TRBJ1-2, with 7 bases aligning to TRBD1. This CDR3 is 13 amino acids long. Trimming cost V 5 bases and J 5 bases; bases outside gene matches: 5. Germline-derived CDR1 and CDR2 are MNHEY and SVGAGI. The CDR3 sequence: CASSPGTVYGYTF. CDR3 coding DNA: TGTGCCAGCAGTCCCGGGACAGTATATGGCTACACCTTC.

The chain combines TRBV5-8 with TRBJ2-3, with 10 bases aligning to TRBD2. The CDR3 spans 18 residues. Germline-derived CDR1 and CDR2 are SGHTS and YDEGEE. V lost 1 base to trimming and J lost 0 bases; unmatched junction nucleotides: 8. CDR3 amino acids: CASSLYLTSGESTDTQYF. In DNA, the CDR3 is TGTGCCAGCAGCTTGTACTTAACTAGCGGGGAGAGCACAGATACGCAGTATTTT.

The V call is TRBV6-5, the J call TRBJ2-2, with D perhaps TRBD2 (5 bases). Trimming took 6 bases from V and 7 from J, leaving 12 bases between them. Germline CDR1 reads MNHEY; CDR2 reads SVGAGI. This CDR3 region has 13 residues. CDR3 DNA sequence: TGTGCCAGCAGGGGAGCGAATGTCGGGGAGCTGTTTTTT. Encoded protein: CASRGANVGELFF.

The CDR3 sequence: CASSQDQGWEKLFF. The CDR3 nucleotides are TGCGCCAGCAGCCAAGACCAGGGTTGGGAAAAACTGTTTTTT. This chain links TRBV4-3 with TRBJ1-4; TRBD1 might be the D (5 bases). This CDR3 has 14 amino acids. The germline V gene has CDR1 LGHNA and CDR2 YSLEER. The V end was cut by 0 bases, the J end by 8 bases, with 10 bases between.

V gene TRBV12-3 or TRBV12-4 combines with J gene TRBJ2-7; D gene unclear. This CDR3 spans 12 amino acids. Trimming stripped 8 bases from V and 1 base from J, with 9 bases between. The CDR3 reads CASRQRSYEQYF. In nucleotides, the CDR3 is TGTGCCAGCCGGCAGAGGTCCTACGAGCAGTACTTC.

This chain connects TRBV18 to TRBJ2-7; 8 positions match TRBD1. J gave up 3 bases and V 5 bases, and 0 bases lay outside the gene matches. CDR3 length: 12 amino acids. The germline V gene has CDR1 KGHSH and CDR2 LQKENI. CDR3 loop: CASSGTGYEQYF. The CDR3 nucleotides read TGTGCCAGCTCAGGGACAGGCTACGAGCAGTACTTC. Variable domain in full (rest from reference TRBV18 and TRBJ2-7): NAGVMQNPRHLVRRRGQEARLRCSPMKGHSHVYWYRQLPEEGLKFMVYLQKENIIDESGMPKERFSAEFPKEGPSILRIQQVVRGDSAAYFCASSGTGYEQYFGPGTRLTVT.

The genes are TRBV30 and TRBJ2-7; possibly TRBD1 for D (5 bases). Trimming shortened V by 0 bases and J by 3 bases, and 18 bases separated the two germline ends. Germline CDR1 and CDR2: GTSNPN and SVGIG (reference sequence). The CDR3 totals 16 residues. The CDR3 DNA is TGTGCCTGGAGTGTATTGGCCCAGGGCTTTAGCTACGAGCAGTACTTC. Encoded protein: CAWSVLAQGFSYEQYF. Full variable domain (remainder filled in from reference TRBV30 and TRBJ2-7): SQTIHQWPATLVQPVGSPLSLECTVEGTSNPNLYWYRQAAGRGLQLLFYSVGIGQISSEVPQNLSASRPQDRQFILSSKKLLLSDSGFYLCAWSVLAQGFSYEQYFGPGTRLTVT.

CDR3 sequence reads: CASGGQGTGELFF. The CDR3 nucleotides read TGTGCTAGTGGTGGGCAAGGCACCGGGGAGCTGTTTTTT. V and J are TRBV12-5 and TRBJ2-2; no definite D call. V was pared by 5 bases and J by 4 bases, with 8 bases between. The CDR3 is 13 amino acids. Per germline, CDR1 LGHNT and CDR2 FRNRAP.

In nucleotides, the CDR3 is TGTGCCAGCAGCCAAAGCGGGCTATCCTACAATGAGCAGTTCTTC. Its translation: CASSQSGLSYNEQFF. The rearrangement uses TRBV11-3 and TRBJ2-1; D perhaps matches TRBD2 (6 bases). The ends were cut back, 5 bases at V and 1 base at J, with 12 bases in the middle. The germline gives CDR1 SGHNT, CDR2 YENEEA. The CDR3 consists of 15 residues.

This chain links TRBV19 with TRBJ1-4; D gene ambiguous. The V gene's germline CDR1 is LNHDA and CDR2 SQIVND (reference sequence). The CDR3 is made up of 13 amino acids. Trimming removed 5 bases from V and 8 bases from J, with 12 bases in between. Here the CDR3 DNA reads TGTGCCAGTAGTCCAAATGAAGCAGAAAAACTGTTTTTT. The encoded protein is CASSPNEAEKLFF.

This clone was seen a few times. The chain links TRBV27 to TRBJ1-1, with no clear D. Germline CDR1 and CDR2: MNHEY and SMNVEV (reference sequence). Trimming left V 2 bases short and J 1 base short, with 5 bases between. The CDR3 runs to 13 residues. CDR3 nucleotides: TGTGCCAGCAGTTTACAGGAGAACACTGAAGCTTTCTTT. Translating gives CASSLQENTEAFF.

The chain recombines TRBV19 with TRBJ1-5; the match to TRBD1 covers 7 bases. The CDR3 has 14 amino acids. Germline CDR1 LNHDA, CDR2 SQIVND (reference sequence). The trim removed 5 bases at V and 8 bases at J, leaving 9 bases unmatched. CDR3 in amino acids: CASSEGARTEPQHF. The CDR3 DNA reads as TGTGCCAGTAGTGAGGGGGCGAGGACGGAGCCCCAGCATTTT.

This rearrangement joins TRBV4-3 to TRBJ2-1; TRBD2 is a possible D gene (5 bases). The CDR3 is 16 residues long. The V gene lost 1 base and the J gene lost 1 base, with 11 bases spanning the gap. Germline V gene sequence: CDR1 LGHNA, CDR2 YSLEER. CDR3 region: CASSQAGVGSYNEQFF. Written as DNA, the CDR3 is TGCGCCAGCAGCCAAGCCGGGGTCGGGTCCTACAATGAGCAGTTCTTC.

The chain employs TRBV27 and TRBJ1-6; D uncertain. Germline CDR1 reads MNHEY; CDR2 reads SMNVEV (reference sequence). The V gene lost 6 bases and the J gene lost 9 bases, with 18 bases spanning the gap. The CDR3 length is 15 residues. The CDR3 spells CASSQRTGLGSPLHF. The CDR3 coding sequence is TGTGCCAGCAGCCAAAGGACTGGGTTGGGTTCACCCCTCCACTTT.

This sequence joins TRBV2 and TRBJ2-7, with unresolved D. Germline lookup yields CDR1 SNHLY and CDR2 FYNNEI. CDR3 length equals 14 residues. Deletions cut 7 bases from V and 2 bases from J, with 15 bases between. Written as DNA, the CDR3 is TGTGCCAGCACCGCGTTGGTATCCACCTACGAGCAGTACTTC. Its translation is CASTALVSTYEQYF.